One sample yielded the 25 T cell receptor beta chains listed below, sequenced in a study of T-cell reconstitution after alpha-beta-depleted transplantation in children. Preparation of the TCRbeta library used unique molecular identifiers. From the PCR reads, TCRdb called clonotypes with MiXCR, one entry per CDR3 protein. The data contain about 1,000,000 distinct CDR3 sequences, about 29% of them singletons. Here the sequenced sample was PBMCs, mostly from graft donor cells, taken 360 days after TCRalphabeta/CD19-depleted stem cell transplant. These receptors were obtained from a boy less than two years old who had a stem cell transplant for SCID, so the T cells may come from the graft donor.

J is TRBJ2-1 and V is TRBV6-6; D tentatively reads TRBD1 or TRBD2 (5 bases each). The germline V and J ends were trimmed by 7 bases and 7 bases, with 8 bases remaining between them. The CDR3 runs 11 residues. Per the germline V gene, CDR1 is MNHNY and CDR2 is SVGAGI (reference sequence). CDR3 region: CASTGLNEQFF. In nucleotides, the CDR3 is TGTGCCAGCACGGGGCTGAATGAGCAGTTCTTC.

This clonotype has just a few counts. The chain has TRBV20-1 and TRBJ2-4, with TRBD2 matching 7 bases. The trim removed 5 bases at V and 4 bases at J, leaving 8 bases unmatched. The CDR3 loop spans 14 amino acids. CDR1 is DFQATT, CDR2 SNEGSKA, per germline (reference sequence). The CDR3 DNA reads as TGCAGTGCTTCCCTCGGACTAGTGAAAAACATTCAGTACTTC. Translated, it gives CSASLGLVKNIQYF.

This clonotype was detected only a few times. This chain links TRBV4-1 with TRBJ2-2, with TRBD2 matching over 12 bases. The germline CDR1 and CDR2 sequences are MGHRA and YSYEKL. J gave up 7 bases and V 6 bases, and 15 bases lay outside the gene matches. This CDR3 comprises 18 residues. Here the CDR3 DNA reads TGCGCCAGCAGACCCGGGATCCTAGCGGGGGGGCCGGACGGGGAGCTGTTTTTT. Translating it yields CASRPGILAGGPDGELFF.

This clonotype was counted a single time. The rearrangement uses TRBV5-1 and TRBJ2-5; D possibly corresponds to TRBD2 (6 bases). Germline CDR1 and CDR2: SGHRS and YFSETQ. V was clipped by 4 bases and J by 1 base, with 11 bases between them. The CDR3 loop spans 14 amino acids. The CDR3 loop is CASSPRRVQETQYF. The CDR3, as DNA: TGCGCCAGCAGCCCCCGGAGGGTCCAAGAGACCCAGTACTTC.

This clonotype appeared once. The chain joins TRBV9 to TRBJ1-4, with D possibly TRBD1 on 6 matching bases. The V and J ends lost 1 base and 6 bases respectively, with 10 bases between them. The CDR3 runs to 14 residues. CDR1 SGDLS and CDR2 YYNGEE come from the germline V gene. The chain's CDR3 is CASSVRGVDEKLFF. The CDR3 bases are TGTGCCAGCAGCGTAAGGGGGGTGGATGAAAAACTGTTTTTT.

This clonotype was detected a few times. V gene TRBV5-4 combines with J gene TRBJ2-3; the match to TRBD1 covers 10 bases. J lost 2 bases, V lost 2 bases, and 14 bases had no gene match. This CDR3 is built from 19 residues. The germline CDR1 and CDR2 sequences are SGHNT and YYREEE (reference sequence). CDR3 residues: CASSLWGTGTGAYTDTQYF. CDR3 bases: TGTGCCAGCAGCTTATGGGGCACCGGGACAGGGGCCTACACAGATACGCAGTATTTT. The variable domain in full, completed from reference TRBV5-4 and TRBJ2-3, reads ETGVTQSPTHLIKTRGQQVTLRCSSQSGHNTVSWYQQALGQGPQFIFQYYREEENGRGNFPPRFSGLQFPNYSSELNVNALELDDSALYLCASSLWGTGTGAYTDTQYFGPGTRLTVL.

This clonotype was seen more than once but under ten times. This rearrangement joins TRBV4-2 to TRBJ2-2; D perhaps matches TRBD2 (5 bases). The V and J ends lost 4 bases and 1 base respectively, with 10 bases between them. CDR1 is LGHNA, CDR2 YNFKEQ, per germline. This CDR3 contains 15 residues. For the CDR3, the DNA is TGTGCCAGCAGCCCCCTAGCCCTGAACACCGGGGAGCTGTTTTTT. This codes for CASSPLALNTGELFF.

The V gene is TRBV5-5, the J gene TRBJ1-5; 10 bases are shared with TRBD1. The V gene's germline CDR1 is SGHKS and CDR2 YYEKEE (reference sequence). The CDR3 is made up of 16 amino acids. V was clipped by 0 bases and J by 4 bases; unmatched bases: 4. CDR3 sequence reads: CASSLEADRGNQPQHF. CDR3 DNA: TGTGCCAGCAGCTTGGAAGCGGACAGGGGGAATCAGCCCCAGCATTTT. The variable domain in full, with the rest retrieved from reference TRBV5-5 and TRBJ1-5, is DAGVTQSPTHLIKTRGQQVTLRCSPISGHKSVSWYQQVLGQGPQFIFQYYEKEERGRGNFPDRFSARQFPNYSSELNVNALLLGDSALYLCASSLEADRGNQPQHFGDGTRLSIL.

This clonotype was counted many times. The chain employs TRBV2 and TRBJ2-5, with D hard to call. V was shortened by 5 bases and J by 3 bases, with 10 bases between the two germline ends. This CDR3 region has 13 residues. Germline V gene data show CDR1 as SNHLY and CDR2 as FYNNEI. The CDR3 nucleotides read TGTGCCAGCAGTCAGTTCGATGAAGAGACCCAGTACTTC. Its protein is CASSQFDEETQYF.

This clonotype was seen once. The chain couples TRBV2 to TRBJ1-1; TRBD1 aligns across 8 bases. Germline V gene sequence: CDR1 SNHLY, CDR2 FYNNEI. The CDR3 is 16 residues long. Unmatched junction bases numbered 14, after V lost 6 bases and J lost 5 bases. The CDR3 DNA follows: TGTGCCAGCAGCGGTTCCGTTGACAGGGGAGGTACTGAAGCTTTCTTT. The encoded protein is CASSGSVDRGGTEAFF.

This clonotype has only a few counts. This chain joins TRBV12-3 or TRBV12-4 and TRBJ1-1; 9 nucleotides line up with TRBD1. The CDR3 loop spans 15 amino acids. Unmatched junction bases numbered 6, after V lost 5 bases and J lost 2 bases. The CDR3 coding sequence is TGTGCCAGCAGTCACGGACAGGGGCCAAACACTGAAGCTTTCTTT. Translated, it gives CASSHGQGPNTEAFF.

This clonotype was counted only a few times. The chain combines TRBV5-1 with TRBJ1-2, with D uncertain. Trimming took off 4 bases at V and 7 bases at J, with 17 bases between the two ends. The CDR3 covers 14 residues. CDR1 is SGHRS and CDR2 is YFSETQ in the germline V gene. This CDR3 is CASSDGPPGGGYTF. The CDR3 coding sequence is TGCGCCAGCAGCGACGGGCCCCCTGGAGGTGGCTACACCTTC.

The sample holds a few counts of this clonotype. The gene calls are TRBV6-5 and TRBJ1-3; D unclear. Germline V gene sequence: CDR1 MNHEY, CDR2 SVGAGI. The CDR3 consists of 13 residues. V was shortened by 6 bases and J by 4 bases, with 10 bases between the two germline ends. The CDR3, as DNA: TGTGCCAGCAGGCAGGTTTCGGGAAACACCATATATTTT. It translates to CASRQVSGNTIYF.

On this clonotype: One junction end does not reproduce the germline sequence, and a read error may be involved. The chain combines TRBV2 with TRBJ2-1, with D unresolved. The CDR3 contains 12 residues. In germline, CDR1 is SNHLY, CDR2 FYNNEI. DNA for the CDR3: TGTGCCAGCAGTGACTTGTGGACCACCCTTCACTTC. Its translation: CASSDLWTTLHF.

This clonotype has more than one count but fewer than ten. As DNA, the CDR3 is TGTGCCAGCAGTCCCGGGACAGGGTTAATTGAAGAGACCCAGTACTTC. Translating it yields CASSPGTGLIEETQYF. V is TRBV12-3 or TRBV12-4 and J is TRBJ2-5; the match to TRBD1 covers 9 bases. The CDR3 has 16 amino acids. Germline trimming cut 5 bases from V and 3 bases from J; bases unmatched to any gene: 10.

This clonotype was detected only a few times. The CDR3 region has the DNA TGCGCCAGCAGCCAAGGGGAGGGATTGAACACTGAAGCTTTCTTT. This translates into CASSQGEGLNTEAFF. The J gene is TRBJ1-1, the V gene TRBV4-1; D uncertain. Between the trimmed V and J ends, which lost 1 base and 0 bases, there was a span of 9 bases. CDR3 size: 15 residues. CDR1 is MGHRA and CDR2 is YSYEKL in the germline V gene.

This rearrangement joins TRBV2 to TRBJ1-2; tentatively, D is TRBD1 (6 bases). The V and J ends lost 3 bases and 1 base respectively, with 15 bases between them. The CDR3 runs 16 residues. CDR1 and CDR2 (germline): SNHLY, FYNNEI. The CDR3 here is CASSEGVRGRNYGYTF. CDR3 sequence (DNA): TGTGCCAGCAGTGAGGGTGTCCGGGGGCGTAACTATGGCTACACCTTC.

The V gene is TRBV28, the J gene TRBJ2-2; no firm D call. Trimming removed 7 bases at V and 5 bases at J, with 11 bases between. The CDR3 consists of 13 residues. Germline V gene sequence: CDR1 MDHEN, CDR2 SYDVKM. The CDR3, as DNA: TGTGCCAGCACCCCACACGCAACCGGGGAGCTGTTTTTT. This translates into CASTPHATGELFF.

V gene TRBV7-9 combines with J gene TRBJ1-2, with 7 bases aligning to TRBD1. V was clipped by 5 bases and J by 5 bases; unmatched bases: 8. Germline assignment: CDR1 SEHNR and CDR2 FQNEAQ (reference sequence). CDR3 size: 14 residues. This chain's CDR3 is CASSEGQPPYGYTF. CDR3 DNA: TGTGCCAGCAGCGAGGGACAGCCTCCTTATGGCTACACCTTC.

This clonotype appeared a few times. The chain carries TRBV7-2 and TRBJ2-5; 9 nucleotides line up with TRBD2. CDR1 and CDR2 from the germline V gene are SGHTA and FQGNSA. CDR3 size: 17 residues. The J segment lost 2 bases and the V segment lost 0 bases, leaving 7 bases of the junction unmatched. This CDR3 is CASSLAVLAGGQETQYF. DNA for the CDR3: TGTGCCAGCAGCTTAGCGGTTTTGGCGGGGGGGCAAGAGACCCAGTACTTC. Using reference TRBV7-2 and TRBJ2-5 for the parts outside the CDR3, the full variable domain is GAGVSQSPSNKVTEKGKDVELRCDPISGHTALYWYRQSLGQGLEFLIYFQGNSAPDKSGLPSDRFSAERTGGSVSTLTIQRTQQEDSAVYLCASSLAVLAGGQETQYFGPGTRLLVL.

The chain combines TRBV7-2 with TRBJ2-5, with 7 bases identical to TRBD2. CDR3 length equals 14 residues. Trimming took 6 bases from V and 2 from J; bases not matched to a gene: 6. Germline CDR1 reads SGHTA; CDR2 reads FQGNSA. The CDR3 reads CASRPKRGQETQYF. CDR3 DNA: TGTGCCAGCAGACCGAAGCGGGGACAAGAGACCCAGTACTTC.

The genes are TRBV12-3 or TRBV12-4 and TRBJ2-5, with 8 nucleotides matching TRBD1. The CDR3 runs 15 residues. The junction had 3 bases not matched to a gene; V was cut back by 3 bases and J by 0 bases. The CDR3 coding sequence is TGTGCCAGCAGTTTGGTACAGGGGGACCAAGAGACCCAGTACTTC. It codes for CASSLVQGDQETQYF.

The chain couples TRBV6-5 to TRBJ2-3; 9 bases are a match to TRBD2. The CDR3 totals 14 residues. Germline V gene lookup returns CDR1 MNHEY and CDR2 SVGAGI. V lost 4 bases to trimming and J lost 4 bases; unmatched junction nucleotides: 3. CDR3 protein: CASSSSGAADTQYF. As DNA, the CDR3 is TGTGCCAGCAGTTCTAGCGGGGCAGCAGATACGCAGTATTTT.

This clonotype came up once. This chain uses TRBV20-1 with TRBJ2-1; 10 bases are shared with TRBD2. This CDR3 is 13 amino acids long. Per germline, CDR1 DFQATT and CDR2 SNEGSKA (reference sequence). CDR3 sequence: CSRSGGDYNEQFF. The CDR3 bases are TGCAGCCGGAGCGGGGGGGACTACAATGAGCAGTTCTTC.

The genes are TRBV29-1 and TRBJ2-5; 7 bases line up with TRBD2. CDR3 length: 14 amino acids. Losses at the gene ends were 7 bases for V and 4 bases for J; bases not matched to a gene: 12. Germline V lookup: CDR1 SQVTM, CDR2 ANQGSEA. CDR3 in amino acids: CSGGGSALGETQYF. CDR3 bases: TGCAGCGGGGGGGGTTCGGCCCTGGGAGAGACCCAGTACTTC.